Each of the 17 T cell receptor beta chains below was sequenced from the same sample in a study of blood T cell repertoires in COVID-19. Some clones are missing from TCRdb's copy, which holds only in-frame ones; the method was immunoSEQ multiplex PCR. The repertoire holds 110,000 to 150,000 clones, with roughly 85% as singletons. Sequencing was performed on peripheral blood. The receptors were gathered from a man aged 45-65 years with acute or convalescent COVID-19.

Regarding this clone: The sample holds other DNA sequences that translate to the same CDR3. The chain carries TRBV19 and TRBJ1-4; D uncertain. Germline V CDR1 and CDR2: LNHDA, SQIVND (reference sequence). CDR3 size: 16 residues. Trimming pared 2 bases from V and 5 bases from J, leaving 15 bases between. The CDR3 reads CASSISRDKPNEKLFF. The CDR3 nucleotides read TGTGCCAGTAGTATATCACGGGATAAACCCAATGAAAAACTGTTTTTT.

The chain is built from TRBV4-1 and TRBJ1-5; tentative D call: TRBD1 (6 bases). Per the germline V gene, CDR1 is MGHRA and CDR2 is YSYEKL. Deletions cut 4 bases from V and 1 base from J, with 14 bases between. This CDR3 region has 16 residues. For the CDR3, the DNA is TGCGCCAGCAGCCCCCGGGGCCAGGGGAGCAATCAGCCCCAGCATTTT. Protein sequence: CASSPRGQGSNQPQHF.

The chain is built from TRBV4-2 and TRBJ2-7, with 8 nucleotides matching TRBD2. The germline V gene encodes CDR1 LGHNA and CDR2 YNFKEQ. With 1 base clipped from V and 3 bases from J, the junction kept 8 bases outside the gene matches. CDR3 length: 16 amino acids. Here the CDR3 reads CASSQGGTSGVYEQYF. The CDR3 DNA sequence: TGTGCCAGCAGCCAAGGGGGGACTAGTGGTGTCTACGAGCAGTACTTC.

The J gene is TRBJ1-1, the V gene TRBV6-2 or TRBV6-3; weak D call: TRBD1 (6 bases). CDR3 size: 14 residues. Trimming pared 5 bases from V and 0 bases from J, leaving 10 bases between. The germline CDR1 and CDR2 sequences are MNHEY and SVGEGT. CDR3 in amino acids: CASSRDNVNTEAFF. CDR3 in DNA: TGTGCCAGCAGTCGGGACAATGTGAACACTGAAGCTTTCTTT.

The chain employs TRBV18 and TRBJ1-3, with D perhaps TRBD1 (5 bases). Trimming removed 3 bases from V and 0 bases from J, with 12 bases in between. Looked up from germline, CDR1 is KGHSH and CDR2 is LQKENI. CDR3 length: 16 residues. The CDR3: CASSPKQGHSGNTIYF. CDR3 nucleotides: TGTGCCAGCTCACCCAAGCAGGGCCACTCTGGAAACACCATATATTTT.

This clone was seen more than once but under ten times. The chain links TRBV11-3 to TRBJ1-2; D is unclear. CDR1 SGHNT and CDR2 YENEEA come from the germline V gene. The V end lost 3 bases, the J end lost 5 bases, and 10 bases lay between the germline ends. The CDR3 runs 13 residues. CDR3: CASSLGQRYGYTF. The CDR3 DNA reads TGTGCCAGCAGCTTGGGCCAGCGGTATGGCTACACCTTC.

The rearrangement links TRBV7-2 to TRBJ1-1; no clear D gene. Trimming pared 4 bases from V and 5 bases from J, leaving 14 bases between. The germline CDR1 and CDR2 sequences are SGHTA and FQGNSA. The CDR3 contains 14 residues. The CDR3: CASSSKVRVTEAFF. The CDR3, as DNA: TGTGCCAGCAGCTCCAAGGTCCGGGTTACTGAAGCTTTCTTT.

The chain has TRBV24-1 and TRBJ2-7, with 9 bases identical to TRBD2. The CDR3 has 15 amino acids. Looked up from germline, CDR1 is KGHDR and CDR2 is SFDVKD. Trimming removed 4 bases from V and 4 bases from J; junction bases left unmatched: 7. CDR3 bases: TGTGCCACCAGTGACCCGACTAGCGGCCCGTACGAGCAGTACTTC. Amino acid sequence: CATSDPTSGPYEQYF.

The chain has TRBV6-5 and TRBJ1-2; D ambiguous. The V end lost 0 bases, the J end lost 8 bases, and 13 bases lay between the germline ends. The CDR3 totals 14 residues. Looked up from germline, CDR1 is MNHEY and CDR2 is SVGAGI. CDR3 in amino acids: CASSYSRMLTGYTF. The CDR3, as DNA: TGTGCCAGCAGTTACTCAAGAATGTTAACAGGCTACACCTTC.

A single count supports this clone. The chain couples TRBV24-1 to TRBJ2-3, with 12 bases lining up with TRBD2. The J segment lost 5 bases and the V segment lost 7 bases, leaving 0 bases of the junction unmatched. Per the germline V gene, CDR1 is KGHDR and CDR2 is SFDVKD. This CDR3 has 13 residues. The CDR3, as DNA: TGTGCCACCAGGGGACTAGCGGGAGATACGCAGTATTTT. As protein: CATRGLAGDTQYF.

This chain connects TRBV5-4 to TRBJ2-6; D unclear. The germline CDR1 and CDR2 sequences are SGHNT and YYREEE (reference sequence). CDR3 size: 16 residues. V gave up 0 bases and J gave up 0 bases, with 7 bases separating them. The CDR3, as DNA: TGTGCCAGCAGCTTGGAACGGTTCTCTGGGGCCAACGTCCTGACTTTC. Translation: CASSLERFSGANVLTF.

The chain is built from TRBV9 and TRBJ2-3; 11 nucleotides line up with TRBD2. Germline V lookup: CDR1 SGDLS, CDR2 YYNGEE. The CDR3 is 16 residues long. Germline trimming cut 2 bases from V and 2 bases from J; bases unmatched to any gene: 4. The CDR3 DNA sequence: TGTGCCAGCAGCGTGGGACTAGCGGCCACCACAGATACGCAGTATTTT. This encodes CASSVGLAATTDTQYF.

The chain links TRBV15 to TRBJ1-3; D possibly corresponds to TRBD1 (5 bases). The CDR3 is 15 residues long. V lost 5 bases and J 0 bases, leaving 11 bases between the germline ends. Germline lookup yields CDR1 LNHNV and CDR2 YYDKDF (reference sequence). For the CDR3, the DNA is TGTGCCACCAGCGGGGGGGGTAACTCTGGAAACACCATATATTTT. This gives the protein CATSGGGNSGNTIYF.

CDR3 sequence reads: CASRTTGGGQPQHF. The CDR3, as DNA: TGTGCCAGCAGGACGACAGGGGGCGGTCAGCCCCAGCATTTT. V usage is TRBV2 and J usage is TRBJ1-5, with TRBD1 matching over 10 bases. The CDR3 covers 14 residues. The J segment lost 6 bases and the V segment lost 6 bases, leaving 5 bases of the junction unmatched. Germline lookup yields CDR1 SNHLY and CDR2 FYNNEI.

V gene TRBV4-1 combines with J gene TRBJ2-7; 8 bases match TRBD1. Germline V gene sequence: CDR1 MGHRA, CDR2 YSYEKL. Trimming cost V 1 base and J 0 bases; bases outside gene matches: 2. CDR3 length: 15 residues. The CDR3 reads CASSQATGASYEQYF. CDR3 nucleotides: TGCGCCAGCAGCCAAGCGACAGGGGCCTCCTACGAGCAGTACTTC.

The chain employs TRBV5-4 and TRBJ2-3, with D tentatively TRBD2 (6 bases). This CDR3 is 15 amino acids long. Germline V gene data show CDR1 as SGHNT and CDR2 as YYREEE (reference sequence). Deletions cut 0 bases from V and 0 bases from J, with 8 bases between. The CDR3 loop reads CASSLGLASTDTQYF. DNA for the CDR3: TGTGCCAGCAGCTTGGGGCTAGCGAGCACAGATACGCAGTATTTT.

This sequence joins TRBV7-2 and TRBJ1-2, with D perhaps matching TRBD1 (6 bases). CDR3 size: 15 residues. Trimming left V 4 bases short and J 2 bases short, with 14 bases between. The germline gives CDR1 SGHTA, CDR2 FQGNSA. The CDR3, as DNA: TGTGCCAGCAGCTCACCAGTCAGGGGAAACTATGGCTACACCTTC. This codes for CASSSPVRGNYGYTF.